The clone carrying this T cell receptor beta chain was recorded at least ten times. With 2 bases removed from V and 6 bases from J, the gap between germline ends came to 4 bases. The CDR3 totals 12 residues. CDR1 is PRHDT and CDR2 is FYEKMQ in the germline V gene (reference sequence). Patients with other autoimmune diseases, uncontrolled infections, pregnancy or lactation were excluded. This record belongs to a study of Graves' ophthalmopathy and Graves' hyperthyroidism. Looking at the study overall: The collection of peripheral blood took place at initial diagnosis, before any treatment.

Amplification of the TCR beta CDR3 regions used RNA transcripts (as template). First-round RT-PCR employed HTBI primers, with a second-round multiplex PCR after it. MiXCR, applied by TCRdb to the multiplex PCR reads, yields one record per CDR3 protein. This sample has hundreds of thousands of distinct CDR3 sequences, with 20% to 25% found just once. The clonotype was recovered from a woman under 30 with stable Graves' hyperthyroidism. Some clones in this sample may be carry-over from other donors' samples. The sample consisted of peripheral blood. The rearrangement links TRBV13 to TRBJ2-2; unclear D gene. The CDR3 bases are TGTGCCAGCAGCTTAAACCCCGGGGAGCTGTTTTTT. As protein: CASSLNPGELFF.